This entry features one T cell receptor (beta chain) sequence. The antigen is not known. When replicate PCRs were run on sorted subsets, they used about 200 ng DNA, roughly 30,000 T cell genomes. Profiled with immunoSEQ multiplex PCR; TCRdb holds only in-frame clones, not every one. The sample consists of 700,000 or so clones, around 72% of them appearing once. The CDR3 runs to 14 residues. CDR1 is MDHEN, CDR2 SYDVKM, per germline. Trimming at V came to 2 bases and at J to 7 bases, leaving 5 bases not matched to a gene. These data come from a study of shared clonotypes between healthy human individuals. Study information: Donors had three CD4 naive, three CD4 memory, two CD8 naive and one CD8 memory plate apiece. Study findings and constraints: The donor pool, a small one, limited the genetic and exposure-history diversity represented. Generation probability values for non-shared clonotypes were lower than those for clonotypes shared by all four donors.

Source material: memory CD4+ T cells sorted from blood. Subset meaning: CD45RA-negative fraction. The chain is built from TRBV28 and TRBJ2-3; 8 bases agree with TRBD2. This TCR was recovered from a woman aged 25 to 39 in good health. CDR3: CASSLTREVNTQYF. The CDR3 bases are TGTGCCAGCAGTTTAACGCGGGAGGTTAATACGCAGTATTTT.